Detailed here is one T cell receptor (beta chain). Sequencing used immunoSEQ multiplex PCR; TCRdb keeps in-frame clones, though not all of them. The table has approximately 84,000 clones, about 86% seen once. These data belong to a study of OX40 agonist ivuxolimab in advanced cancers. CDR1 is SGHNT and CDR2 is YYREEE in the germline V gene (reference sequence). The CDR3 is made up of 15 amino acids. V trimming: 4 bases; J trimming: 1 base; junction bases outside the gene matches: 5. The TCR sequence derives from an adult with an advanced solid tumor such as melanoma, head and neck, liver or kidney cancer. This material consisted of CD4+ or CD8+ T cells sorted from blood, taken in a trial of the OX40 agonist ivuxolimab. The rearrangement uses TRBV5-4 and TRBJ2-5; 9 positions match TRBD2. In nucleotides, the CDR3 is TGTGCCAGCAGCGCGGGACTAGCCCTCCAAGAGACCCAGTACTTC. Amino acid sequence: CASSAGLALQETQYF.